This T cell receptor beta chain is from a study of cytomegalovirus exposure and HLA in healthy donors. It was with 60 Vbeta and 13 Jbeta primers that the PCR ran. Only in-frame clones appear in the TCRdb table, and some are missing; sequencing was by immunoSEQ multiplex PCR. The table includes 65,000 to 100,000 clones, 65% to 80% detected once. CDR1 and CDR2 (germline): SGHNT, YYREEE (reference sequence). The CDR3 covers 12 residues. Trimming stripped 0 bases from V and 8 bases from J, with 8 bases between. The TCR was taken from a middle-aged man in good health and CMV-seronegative. This sequence joins TRBV5-4 and TRBJ1-2; D is perhaps TRBD1 (5 bases). The sequenced material came from PBMCs. The CDR3, as DNA: TGTGCCAGCAGCTTGGTATCAGGGGGCTACACCTTC. Encoded protein: CASSLVSGGYTF.